A selection of T cell receptor beta chains follows, all from one sample in a study of cytomegalovirus exposure and HLA in healthy donors. The table came from immunoSEQ multiplex PCR; TCRdb's copy has only in-frame clones and leaves some out. Of hundreds of thousands of clones in the sample, 75% to 85% were seen once. The sequencing sample was made of PBMCs. The receptors here all came from a woman in her fifties or sixties in good health and CMV-seropositive. CDR3s include the opening cysteine and the closing phenylalanine or tryptophan.

TRBV5-1	TRBJ2-5	CASSQGLAKETQYF
TRBV30	TRBJ2-3	CASTSTDTQYF
TRBV10-3	TRBJ1-1	CAISEAGGNTEAFF
TRBV18	TRBJ1-2	CASSPPAASGYTF
TRBV5-4	TRBJ1-1	CASSPDRGRTEAFF
TRBV30	TRBJ1-1	CAWSGTGGVGTEAFF
TRBV7-3	TRBJ1-1	CASSRTGTGVEAFF
TRBV7-2	TRBJ2-1	CASSLPTTSGGGGFF
TRBV5-1	TRBJ2-1	CASSLLTSGGSVFF
TRBV6-5	TRBJ2-3	CASSYSRAETQYF
TRBV6-1	TRBJ1-2	CASRPGTDYGYTF
TRBV5-1	TRBJ1-1	CASSPLWGAGGLLAFF
TRBV4-2	TRBJ2-2	CASSQEIAEYTGELFF
TRBV4-3	TRBJ2-1	CASSPRTSGGAGSYNEQFF
TRBV6-1	TRBJ1-2	CASRAPGGNYGYTF
TRBV10-2	TRBJ2-7	CASSVAGDRDYEQYF
TRBV11-2	TRBJ1-1	CASSPRGRTEAFF
TRBV27	TRBJ2-7	CASSKSGETYEQYF
TRBV6-1	TRBJ1-2	CASKDTAYGYTF
TRBV2	TRBJ2-1	CASRAVSGAYNEQFF
TRBV18	TRBJ1-3	CASSSRQTPRDTIYF
TRBV28	TRBJ1-5	CASSPQGQLNQPQHF
TRBV5-1	TRBJ2-2	CASSLIPGQGATGELFF
TRBV15	TRBJ2-2	CATMAGNTGELFF
TRBV18	-	CASSAYRDRAYEQYF
TRBV6-6	TRBJ1-2	CASGRDRAYGYTF
TRBV5-6	TRBJ2-7	CASSLLQGTPLGQYF
TRBV4-1	TRBJ2-7	CASSQEKRRIYEQYF
TRBV7-7	TRBJ2-3	CASSRTSTDTQYF
TRBV4-2	TRBJ1-1	CASSQLGGGGGIAFF
TRBV30	TRBJ1-2	CAWRYPGRKYGYTF
TRBV7-2	TRBJ2-7	CASSSGQGPYEQYF
TRBV2	TRBJ2-7	CASSLRTSGESEQYF
TRBV15	TRBJ1-4	CATSRDGGLEEKLFF
TRBV29-1	TRBJ1-5	CSVGQGAQGNQPQHF
TRBV19	TRBJ1-5	CASTPDSPADQPQHF
TRBV7-2	TRBJ1-3	CASSLYLGQTSGNTIYF
TRBV7-9	TRBJ2-5	CASSLANRAGGLETQYF
TRBV2	TRBJ2-7	CASQTGGEQYF
TRBV5-1	TRBJ1-4	CASSFGTGDWDEKLFF